A selection of T cell receptor beta chains follows, all from one sample in a study of human T cells and chemical hapten exposure. Using its own MiXCR run on the RACE reads, TCRdb lists one record per CDR3 protein. The sample includes tens of thousands of distinct CDR3 sequences, about a tenth seen only once; the top ten take 2% to 2.5%. The sample in question was whole blood, obtained in connection with sensitization to the hapten diphenylcyclopropenone (DPC). These receptors were collected from a woman in her twenties or thirties with alopecia areata. Some clones in this sample may be carry-over from other donors' samples. Each CDR3 is given with its conserved first and last residue. Fields, in order: V gene, D gene, J gene, clone size, CDR3 protein, CDR3 DNA. The D gene is left open where the match is weak. Rows give clone size only sometimes, using once, few, many, or a class for an expanded clone.

v_gene: TRBV12-3/TRBV12-4
d_gene: TRBD2
j_gene: TRBJ2-7
abundance: NA
CDR3aa: CASSFAGDEQYF
CDR3nt: TGTGCCAGCAGTTTTGCGGGGGACGAGCAGTACTTC

v_gene: TRBV6-1
d_gene: NA
j_gene: TRBJ2-3
abundance: many
CDR3aa: CAIRRTVSTDTQYF
CDR3nt: TGTGCCATCAGGAGGACAGTTTCCACAGATACGCAGTATTTT

v_gene: TRBV19
d_gene: TRBD2
j_gene: TRBJ2-3
abundance: NA
CDR3aa: CASTPTSWVGTQYF
CDR3nt: TGTGCCAGTACCCCGACTAGCTGGGTTGGTACGCAGTATTTT

v_gene: TRBV7-3
d_gene: NA
j_gene: TRBJ1-1
abundance: many
CDR3aa: CASSLDTYTEAFF
CDR3nt: TGTGCCAGCAGCCTCGACACCTACACTGAAGCTTTCTTT

v_gene: TRBV6-6
d_gene: TRBD1
j_gene: TRBJ2-7
abundance: few
CDR3aa: CASSPGGSIRDEQYF
CDR3nt: TGTGCCAGCAGTCCAGGGGGCTCCATCAGGGACGAGCAGTACTTC

v_gene: TRBV20-1
d_gene: NA
j_gene: TRBJ1-5
abundance: NA
CDR3aa: CSARVSNQPQHF
CDR3nt: TGCAGTGCTAGAGTTAGCAATCAGCCCCAGCATTTT

v_gene: TRBV19
d_gene: TRBD1
j_gene: TRBJ1-5
abundance: many
CDR3aa: CASSIDRTGLVLDQPQHF
CDR3nt: TGTGCCAGTAGTATAGACAGGACAGGGCTCGTTTTGGATCAGCCCCAGCATTTT

v_gene: TRBV3-1
d_gene: TRBD2
j_gene: TRBJ2-1
abundance: many
CDR3aa: CASSQFGGGVNEQFF
CDR3nt: TGTGCCAGCAGCCAATTTGGCGGGGGGGTCAATGAGCAGTTCTTC

v_gene: TRBV27
d_gene: NA
j_gene: TRBJ2-7
abundance: NA
CDR3aa: CASSWGDLYEQYF
CDR3nt: TGTGCCAGCAGTTGGGGGGATTTATACGAGCAGTACTTC

v_gene: TRBV4-2
d_gene: NA
j_gene: TRBJ2-5
abundance: few
CDR3aa: CASSQATSTETQYF
CDR3nt: TGTGCCAGCAGCCAAGCTACAAGTACGGAGACCCAGTACTTC

v_gene: TRBV5-1
d_gene: NA
j_gene: TRBJ1-4
abundance: few
CDR3aa: CASSTGDLNEKLFF
CDR3nt: TGCGCCAGCAGTACCGGGGACTTAAATGAAAAACTGTTTTTT

v_gene: TRBV25-1
d_gene: NA
j_gene: TRBJ1-4
abundance: many
CDR3aa: CASSEHRENEKLFF
CDR3nt: TGTGCCAGCAGTGAACACAGGGAAAATGAAAAACTGTTTTTT

v_gene: TRBV7-9
d_gene: TRBD1
j_gene: TRBJ1-1
abundance: few
CDR3aa: CASSSTGQGRRTEAFF
CDR3nt: TGTGCCAGCAGCTCAACTGGACAGGGGAGGCGGACTGAAGCTTTCTTT

v_gene: TRBV7-2
d_gene: TRBD1
j_gene: TRBJ1-5
abundance: NA
CDR3aa: CASSLRQGVLSQHF
CDR3nt: TGTGCCAGCAGCCTCCGACAGGGGGTGTTGTCCCAGCATTTT